These 3 T cell receptor beta chains came from one sample sequenced in a study of T cells in Graves' hyperthyroidism and ophthalmopathy. Template material for amplifying TCR beta CDR3 regions consisted of RNA transcripts. TCR CDR3 underwent first-round RT-PCR with the HTBI primer set. MiXCR, applied by TCRdb to the multiplex PCR reads, yields one record per CDR3 protein. The sample lists approximately 410,000 distinct CDR3 sequences; roughly an eighth were seen once. Sequencing was carried out using blood. The receptor set was obtained from a woman in her late teens or twenties with Graves' hyperthyroidism.

This clonotype was detected many times. This rearrangement joins TRBV7-2 to TRBJ2-5; 13 bases fit TRBD2. Trimming at V came to 5 bases and at J to 4 bases, leaving 7 bases not matched to a gene. Germline CDR1 is SGHTA and CDR2 is FQGNSA. The CDR3 totals 16 residues. The CDR3 protein is CASSAGLAGVGETQYF. CDR3 in DNA: TGTGCCAGCAGCGCCGGACTAGCGGGAGTGGGAGAGACCCAGTACTTC.

There are a few counts of this clonotype. The chain joins TRBV7-6 to TRBJ2-7; TRBD2 matches 12 bases. The CDR3 is 15 residues long. V was clipped by 5 bases and J by 3 bases; unmatched bases: 5. CDR1 SGHVS and CDR2 FNYEAQ come from the germline V gene. CDR3 DNA sequence: TGTGCCAGCAGCCCCAGGACTAGCGGGAACTACGAGCAGTACTTC. Amino acids: CASSPRTSGNYEQYF.

This clonotype was observed at least ten times. The chain uses TRBV3-1 and TRBJ1-1; 11 bases map to TRBD1. CDR1 LGHDT and CDR2 YNNKEL come from the germline V gene (reference sequence). This CDR3 has 16 amino acids. V gave up 1 base and J gave up 0 bases; unmatched junction bases: 1. The CDR3 coding sequence is TGTGCCAGCAGCCAAGGGGACAGGGGGGTGAACACTGAAGCTTTCTTT. This gives the protein CASSQGDRGVNTEAFF. Supplemented by reference TRBV3-1 and TRBJ1-1, the full variable domain reads DTAVSQTPKYLVTQMGNDKSIKCEQNLGHDTMYWYKQDSKKFLKIMFSYNNKELIINETVPNRFSPKSPDKAHLNLHINSLELGDSAVYFCASSQGDRGVNTEAFFGQGTRLTVV.